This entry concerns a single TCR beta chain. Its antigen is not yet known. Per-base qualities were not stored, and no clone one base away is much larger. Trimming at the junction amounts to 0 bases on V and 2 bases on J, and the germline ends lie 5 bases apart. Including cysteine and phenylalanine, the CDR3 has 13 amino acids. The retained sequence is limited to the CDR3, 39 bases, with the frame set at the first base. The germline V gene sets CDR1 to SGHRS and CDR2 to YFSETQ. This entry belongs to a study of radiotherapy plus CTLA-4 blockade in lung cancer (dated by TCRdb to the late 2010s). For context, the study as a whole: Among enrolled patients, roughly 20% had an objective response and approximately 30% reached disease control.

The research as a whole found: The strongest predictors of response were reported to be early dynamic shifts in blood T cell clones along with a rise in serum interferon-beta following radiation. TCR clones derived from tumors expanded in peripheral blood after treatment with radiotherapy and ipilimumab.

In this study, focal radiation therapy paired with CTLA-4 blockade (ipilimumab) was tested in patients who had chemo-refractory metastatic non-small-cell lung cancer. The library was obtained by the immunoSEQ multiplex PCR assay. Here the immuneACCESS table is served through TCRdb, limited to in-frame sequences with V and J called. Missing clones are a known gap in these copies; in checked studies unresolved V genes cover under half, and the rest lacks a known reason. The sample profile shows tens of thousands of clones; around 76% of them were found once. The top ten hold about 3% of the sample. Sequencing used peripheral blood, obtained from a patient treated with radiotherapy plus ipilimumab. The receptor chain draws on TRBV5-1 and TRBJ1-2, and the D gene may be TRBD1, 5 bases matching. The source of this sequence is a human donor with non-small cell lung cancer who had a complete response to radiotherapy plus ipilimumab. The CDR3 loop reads CASSLAGNYGYTF. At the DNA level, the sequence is TGCGCCAGCAGCTTGGCAGGGAACTATGGCTACACCTTC.